The T cell receptor beta chain under discussion was sequenced for a study of tumor and adjacent non-tumor tissue in lung cancer. Study-wide findings and caveats: Tumor repertoires had a smaller top 100 clone share than normal lung. Significantly higher TCR diversity was found in tumor than normal lung.

Only a few counts were recorded for this clonotype. Its specificity is not known. The library came from three nested PCR rounds adapted from ARM-PCR protocols. TCRdb re-analysed the multiplex PCR reads in MiXCR, keeping a single row per CDR3 protein. The data show roughly 200,000 distinct CDR3 sequences, with less than 80% seen just once and approximately 25% held by the top ten. V was clipped by 9 bases and J by 2 bases, with 14 bases between them. The CDR3 length is 15 residues. The template was RNA from unsorted bulk tissue. The clonotype originates from a man aged 60-69 years with non-small cell lung cancer. This rearrangement joins TRBV12-3 or TRBV12-4 to TRBJ2-6; maybe TRBD2 (5 bases). Sequenced: lung tumor tissue. The CDR3 loop reads CASKSPGTGANVLTF. In DNA form, the CDR3 reads TGTGCCAGTAAGTCCCCGGGAACTGGGGCCAACGTCCTGACTTTC.